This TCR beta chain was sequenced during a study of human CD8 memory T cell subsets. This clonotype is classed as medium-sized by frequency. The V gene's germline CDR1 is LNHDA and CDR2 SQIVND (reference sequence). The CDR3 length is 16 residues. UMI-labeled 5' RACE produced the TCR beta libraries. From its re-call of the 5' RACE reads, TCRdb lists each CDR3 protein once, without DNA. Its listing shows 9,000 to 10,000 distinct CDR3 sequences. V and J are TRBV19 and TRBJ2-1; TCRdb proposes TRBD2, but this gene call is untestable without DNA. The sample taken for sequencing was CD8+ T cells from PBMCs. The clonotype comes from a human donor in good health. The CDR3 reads CASSTVAGGAYNEQFF.